This entry concerns a single TCR beta chain. Its antigen is unidentified. Per the germline V gene, CDR1 is MNHEY and CDR2 is SMNVEV (reference sequence). The CDR3 has 15 amino acids. Trimming took 2 bases from V and 0 from J, leaving 10 bases between them. Generated by immunoSEQ multiplex PCR, the TCRdb table keeps only in-frame clones and is missing some. The sample records tens of thousands of clones, about 90% being singletons. These data originate in a study of graft-versus-host responses after intestinal transplantation. The specimen comprised unstimulated CD8+ T cells sorted from spleen or lymph node cells, sampled before intestinal transplant. The TCR originated in a human donor who received an intestinal transplant. The V gene is TRBV27, the J gene TRBJ1-2, with a tentative D call TRBD1 (5 bases). The CDR3 DNA reads as TGTGCCAGCAGTTTAAGGGCAGGGACTAACTATGGCTACACCTTC. Encoded protein: CASSLRAGTNYGYTF.